The entry below gives a single T cell receptor beta chain sequence along with its context. This clone was detected a few times. Its antigen remains undetermined. Within one base of it there is no much larger clone, and no base qualities were kept. The Qiagen DNeasy kit was used to extract genomic DNA both from unsorted PBMCs and from the negatively selected CD4+ and CD8+ fractions. TCR beta CDR3 regions were subjected to amplification by immunoSEQ multiplex PCR with primers that anneal to V and J segments. Amplification bias was minimized using a synthetic immune receptor repertoire, and residual bias was removed computationally after sequencing. The published analysis was carried out like this. Custom Python scripts were used to quantify repertoire diversity as the Shannon entropy index. The unsorted, CD4+ and CD8+ repertoires were each analyzed separately, with the exception of combined analyses, where CD4+ and CD8+ sequences were merged in silico. A clone was considered expanded if an increase in frequency of at least 2-fold after treatment relative to C1D1 was found, and a pseudocount of 0.5 was applied to clones undetected at baseline. Singleton clones were defined as clones with 0 or 1 copy at C1D1, and non-singleton clones were defined as clones with 2 or more copies. By matching protein sequences in sorted samples from the same patient, clones expanded in unsorted samples were annotated as CD4+, CD8+ or unknown. Wilcoxon tests on paired samples were used to test diversity changes from C1D1 to C4D1. As stored in TCRdb, this immuneACCESS dataset retains in-frame rearrangements with V and J assigned. A fraction of the clones does not appear; measured against another copy, unresolved V genes explain less than half of the discrepancy, and the remainder lacks a known reason. D and trimming come from the DNA, and the V and J calls and clone size come from that table. The sample table contains roughly 90,000 clones; only one count was recorded for nearly 85% of them. The biggest ten clones account for 17% of the sample.

The V end loses 6 bases and the J end loses 1 base, and a stretch of 3 bases separates them. Inclusive of the bounding cysteine and phenylalanine, the CDR3 is 11 residues long. Just the 33-base CDR3 DNA is kept, in frame starting at base 1. As encoded in the germline V gene, CDR1 is MNHEY while CDR2 is SVGAGI. The data were obtained in a study of PD-1 blockade in classical Hodgkin lymphoma (dated by TCRdb to 2018 to 2021). A note on the overall study: Nivolumab dosing was 3 mg/kg intravenously every 2 weeks, continuing until either disease progression or unacceptable toxicity. The study used TCR beta sequencing and CyTOF to define a peripheral blood immune signature of response to PD-1 blockade in classical Hodgkin lymphoma. The investigation overall reported the following: A significant rise by C4D1 was seen in CD4+ but not CD8+ TCR diversity (p=0.0027 vs p=0.16), with the rise being most apparent in complete responders (p=0.02). Baseline TCR diversity was reported to be lower in newly diagnosed patients than in healthy donors and to be lower still in relapsed/refractory patients. Baseline diversity similar to that of newly diagnosed patients was observed in trial patients achieving complete response, whereas significantly lower diversity was observed in partial responders and progressors. Lower diversity was seen in patients whose nivolumab began less than 1 year after ASCT, and these patients were left out of later analyses so that immune reconstitution would not confound the results. The study was restricted to a single clinical trial cohort, and the causes of repertoire differences, possibly disease activity or prior therapy, were left undefined.

The time point label, as the study defines it: cycle 4 day 1 (C4D1), after about 6 weeks of nivolumab. Every trial patient had relapsed following autologous stem cell transplantation, and prior brentuximab vedotin exposure was what differed among cohorts A, B and C. The trial cohort comprised some 60 patients with relapsed/refractory classical Hodgkin lymphoma whose best overall responses were complete response, partial response or progressive disease. Single-agent nivolumab was administered to trial patients in the multi-cohort phase II CheckMate 205 trial. Best overall response was determined by an independent review committee according to the 2007 International Working Group response criteria. Trial PBMCs were obtained immediately prior to nivolumab initiation (C1D1) and on therapy at cycle 2 day 1 and cycle 4 day 1. Peripheral blood was collected in 8 mL Vacutainer Cell Preparation Tubes, from which PBMCs were isolated by centrifugation and then cryopreserved.

The sequencing here drew on peripheral blood mononuclear cells (PBMCs), taken before the fourth cycle of nivolumab. The sequence was obtained from a human donor with classical Hodgkin lymphoma. The V and J genes are TRBV6-5 and TRBJ1-1; no D gene call is confident. The CDR3 protein sequence reads: CASSRNTEAFF. The DNA is as follows: TGTGCCAGCAGCCGGAACACTGAAGCTTTCTTT.